Below, 26 T cell receptor beta chains from the same sample are listed, as sequenced in a study of blood T cell repertoires in COVID-19. Data came from immunoSEQ multiplex PCR; TCRdb stores just in-frame clones and leaves some out. The table includes about 220,000 clones, around 83% detected once. Material for sequencing was peripheral blood. The receptors derive from a man aged 45 to 65 with active or convalescent COVID-19.

This chain connects TRBV1 to TRBJ2-7; the table's D call, TRBD2, has no DNA check behind it. TRBV1 is tagged as a pseudogene. The CDR3 covers 15 residues. This chain's CDR3 is CTSSQETSGPYEQYV. The CDR3 bases are TGCACCAGCAGCCAAGAGACTAGCGGGCCGTACGAGCAGTACGTC.

This clone has a single count. This rearrangement joins TRBV4-1 to TRBJ2-1; 10 nucleotides align to TRBD2. Germline lookup yields CDR1 MGHRA and CDR2 YSYEKL. CDR3 length equals 17 residues. After removal of 1 base from V and 2 bases from J, the junction contained 5 bases not matched to a gene. CDR3 sequence: CASSQVLAGAPYNEQFF. DNA for the CDR3: TGCGCCAGCAGCCAAGTCCTAGCGGGAGCACCCTACAATGAGCAGTTCTTC.

This CDR3 reads CASSLILRVEQPQHF. Here the CDR3 DNA reads TGTGCCAGCAGCTTAATTCTCAGGGTAGAACAGCCCCAGCATTTT. The chain has TRBV7-2 and TRBJ1-5; D possibly corresponds to TRBD1 (5 bases). Germline V gene sequence: CDR1 SGHTA, CDR2 FQGNSA. The germline V and J ends were trimmed by 2 bases and 7 bases, with 15 bases remaining between them. The CDR3 length is 15 residues.

A note on this clone: The sample holds other DNA sequences that translate to the same CDR3. The chain joins TRBV7-8 to TRBJ2-1; D is unresolved. Trimming pared 2 bases from V and 2 bases from J, leaving 10 bases between. The V gene's germline CDR1 is SGHVS and CDR2 FQNEAQ. The CDR3 is 15 amino acids. CDR3 protein: CASSLLRGPYNEQFF. CDR3 sequence (DNA): TGTGCCAGCAGCTTACTACGTGGGCCCTACAATGAGCAGTTCTTC.

This clone was counted only a few times. This chain links TRBV12-3 or TRBV12-4 with TRBJ1-1; unclear D gene. Trimming pared 3 bases from V and 11 bases from J, leaving 13 bases between. CDR3 length equals 12 residues. CDR3 in amino acids: CASSLGSGGAFF. CDR3 DNA sequence: TGTGCCAGCAGTTTGGGCTCTGGTGGTGCTTTCTTT.

The gene calls are TRBV11-2 and TRBJ2-5; 13 positions agree with TRBD2. Germline assignment: CDR1 SGHAT and CDR2 FQNNGV. Losses at the gene ends were 4 bases for V and 2 bases for J; bases not matched to a gene: 10. CDR3 length equals 18 residues. The CDR3 DNA is TGTGCCAGCAGCTCCTTCTGGACTAGCGGGAGAATACAAGAGACCCAGTACTTC. It encodes CASSSFWTSGRIQETQYF.

V and J are TRBV18 and TRBJ1-1; unclear D gene. The CDR3 loop spans 13 amino acids. Germline lookup yields CDR1 KGHSH and CDR2 LQKENI. The ends were cut back, 6 bases at V and 0 bases at J, with 8 bases in the middle. DNA of the CDR3: TGTGCCAGCTCGCCCACACTGAACACTGAAGCTTTCTTT. Amino acid sequence: CASSPTLNTEAFF.

This sequence joins TRBV10-3 and TRBJ2-7; 7 positions agree with TRBD2. CDR3 length: 15 amino acids. The V gene end was trimmed by 4 bases and the J gene end by 0 bases; junction bases not matched to a gene: 6. Germline assignment: CDR1 ENHRY and CDR2 SYGVKD. CDR3 amino acids: CAISGASGYSYEQYF. The DNA for the CDR3 is TGTGCCATCAGTGGGGCTAGCGGTTACTCCTACGAGCAGTACTTC.

V usage is TRBV6-5 and J usage is TRBJ2-7; 12 positions match TRBD2. V was pared by 2 bases and J by 2 bases, with 4 bases of the junction left unmatched. CDR3 length: 16 residues. Germline lookup yields CDR1 MNHEY and CDR2 SVGAGI. CDR3 in DNA: TGTGCCAGCAGTTACGGGACTAGCGGGCTCCCCTACGAGCAGTACGTC. Translated, it gives CASSYGTSGLPYEQYV.

The chain has TRBV7-3 and TRBJ2-1, with TRBD2 matching 9 bases. This CDR3 spans 15 amino acids. Germline lookup yields CDR1 SGHTA and CDR2 FQGTGA. V lost 1 base to trimming and J lost 7 bases; unmatched junction nucleotides: 5. The chain's CDR3 is CASSLSLAGMNEQFF. The CDR3 DNA reads as TGTGCCAGCAGCTTAAGCCTAGCGGGGATGAATGAGCAGTTCTTC.

This clone was found many times. J is TRBJ1-2 and V is TRBV18; tentatively, D is TRBD1 (5 bases). Germline assignment: CDR1 KGHSH and CDR2 LQKENI. Trimming removed 1 base at V and 4 bases at J, with 13 bases between. The CDR3 runs to 15 residues. The CDR3 here is CASSPLEQGLYGYTF. CDR3 DNA: TGTGCCAGCTCACCACTCGAGCAGGGACTCTATGGCTACACCTTC.

V gene TRBV2 combines with J gene TRBJ1-2; 8 positions agree with TRBD1. V was clipped by 4 bases and J by 8 bases; unmatched bases: 6. Germline V lookup: CDR1 SNHLY, CDR2 FYNNEI. The CDR3 is 13 amino acids. The CDR3: CASSGTGNGGYTF. CDR3 coding DNA: TGTGCCAGCAGTGGGACAGGGAACGGGGGCTACACCTTC.

This clone showed up just a few times. The gene calls are TRBV19 and TRBJ1-1; 12 bases map to TRBD1. V dropped 7 bases and J dropped 9; count of bases not matched to a gene: 9. The germline CDR1 and CDR2 sequences are LNHDA and SQIVND (reference sequence). This CDR3 is 14 amino acids long. CDR3 loop: CASIEPGQGAKAFF. DNA for the CDR3: TGTGCCAGTATTGAACCGGGACAGGGGGCTAAAGCTTTCTTT.

This clone was counted once. The chain employs TRBV18 and TRBJ2-5; 7 nucleotides align to TRBD1. Germline assignment: CDR1 KGHSH and CDR2 LQKENI. The V gene end was trimmed by 6 bases and the J gene end by 3 bases; junction bases not matched to a gene: 4. The CDR3 consists of 13 residues. This chain's CDR3 is CASSSTGEETQYF. CDR3 DNA: TGTGCCAGCTCTAGTACAGGGGAAGAGACCCAGTACTTC.

This chain links TRBV6-1 with TRBJ1-1, with TRBD1 as a possible D gene (5 bases). The germline V gene encodes CDR1 MNHNS and CDR2 SASEGT. The length of the CDR3 is 13 residues. The V end lost 1 base, the J end lost 5 bases, and 8 bases lay between the germline ends. The CDR3 is CASSEDRMTEAFF. The CDR3 DNA follows: TGTGCCAGCAGTGAAGACAGGATGACTGAAGCTTTCTTT.

The V gene is TRBV4-1, the J gene TRBJ1-2, with D possibly being TRBD1 (6 bases). CDR3 length equals 13 residues. The germline gives CDR1 MGHRA, CDR2 YSYEKL. V dropped 4 bases and J dropped 3 bases, with 9 bases sitting between them. As DNA, the CDR3 is TGCGCCAGCAGCCTACAGGGAGACTATGGCTACACCTTC. Protein product: CASSLQGDYGYTF.

V gene TRBV7-2 combines with J gene TRBJ2-3; TRBD2 is a possible D gene (6 bases). Germline CDR1 and CDR2: SGHTA and FQGNSA. V shed 2 bases and J shed 6 bases, with 9 bases lying between them. The CDR3 length is 13 residues. The CDR3 reads CASSLNREDTQYF. DNA for the CDR3: TGTGCCAGCAGCTTAAACCGGGAGGATACGCAGTATTTT.

This clone was observed a handful of times. V gene TRBV3-1 (or the pseudogene TRBV3-2) combines with J gene TRBJ1-6, with TRBD1 matching over 8 bases. The CDR3 sequence is 15 residues long. Germline lookup yields CDR1 LGHDT and CDR2 YNNKEL (reference sequence). Trimming removed 4 bases from V and 4 bases from J; junction bases left unmatched: 3. CDR3 in DNA: TGTGCCAGCAGCCTTACAGGGGGATATAATTCACCCCTCCACTTT. Protein sequence: CASSLTGGYNSPLHF.

This clone was seen once. This chain joins TRBV19 and TRBJ1-1, with D uncertain. CDR3 length: 10 amino acids. Trimming pared 7 bases from V and 7 bases from J, leaving 7 bases between. Looked up from germline, CDR1 is LNHDA and CDR2 is SQIVND (reference sequence). This chain's CDR3 is CASMGSEAFF. The CDR3 nucleotides are TGTGCCAGTATGGGCAGTGAAGCTTTCTTT.

The CDR3 loop reads CASSFRSGLGYEQYF. The CDR3 DNA is TGTGCCAGCAGCTTTAGGTCAGGATTGGGCTACGAGCAGTACTTC. The chain is built from TRBV11-1 and TRBJ2-7; no firm D call. This CDR3 is 15 amino acids long. Deletions cut 3 bases from V and 3 bases from J, with 15 bases between. Germline V CDR1 and CDR2: SGHAT, FQDESV (reference sequence).

The V gene is TRBV15, the J gene TRBJ1-5; 7 bases are shared with TRBD1. The J segment lost 4 bases and the V segment lost 1 base, leaving 4 bases of the junction unmatched. From germline, CDR1 is LNHNV and CDR2 YYDKDF (reference sequence). This CDR3 comprises 15 residues. CDR3 loop: CATSRGQGTNQPQHF. CDR3 in DNA: TGTGCCACCAGCAGAGGACAGGGAACTAATCAGCCCCAGCATTTT.

In nucleotides, the CDR3 is TGCGCCAGCAGCTTGGGGGACAGGGTGGTAGAGACCCAGTACTTC. Its translation: CASSLGDRVVETQYF. The chain links TRBV5-1 to TRBJ2-5; TRBD1 matches at 9 bases. The length of the CDR3 is 15 residues. The trim removed 0 bases at V and 4 bases at J, leaving 4 bases unmatched. Germline V CDR1 and CDR2: SGHRS, YFSETQ.

This clone has a single count. The rearrangement uses TRBV21-1 and TRBJ2-7; the table's D call, TRBD2, has no DNA check behind it. TRBV21-1 is shown as a pseudogene. The CDR3 extends over 16 amino acids. CDR3 nucleotide sequence: TGTGCCAGCAGCAACATGCCGGGACTAGTTCTTTGCGAGCAGTACTTC. Its translation: CASSNMPGLVLCEQYF.

The chain is built from TRBV19 and TRBJ2-2; 10 bases are shared with TRBD2. The germline gives CDR1 LNHDA, CDR2 SQIVND (reference sequence). J lost 5 bases, V lost 5 bases, and 5 bases had no gene match. The CDR3 extends over 15 amino acids. The CDR3 region is CASSPLAGATGELFF. The CDR3, as DNA: TGTGCCAGTAGTCCGCTAGCGGGAGCGACCGGGGAGCTGTTTTTT.

The chain carries TRBV10-3 and TRBJ2-6; D is ambiguous. The germline V gene encodes CDR1 ENHRY and CDR2 SYGVKD. Trimming removed 6 bases at V and 0 bases at J, with 6 bases between. The CDR3 runs to 14 residues. CDR3 protein: CAIRQTSGANVLTF. Written as DNA, the CDR3 is TGTGCCATCAGACAGACCTCTGGGGCCAACGTCCTGACTTTC.

The J gene is TRBJ2-7, the V gene TRBV18; possibly TRBD1 for D (6 bases). CDR3 size: 15 residues. V was clipped by 1 base and J by 1 base, with 11 bases between them. Germline V lookup: CDR1 KGHSH, CDR2 LQKENI. CDR3 nucleotide sequence: TGTGCCAGCTCACCACTAAGGACAGCGTCCTACGAGCAGTACTTC. Protein sequence: CASSPLRTASYEQYF.